This note documents a single TCR beta chain sequence. Its cognate antigen is unknown. The data originate from a study of cytomegalovirus exposure and HLA in healthy donors. Study results and limitations: Among CMV-associated TCR beta chains, most appeared HLA-restricted in a later analysis. TCR beta sequences reportedly predicted most subjects' HLA-A and HLA-B alleles accurately.

The PCR ran on 60 Vbeta and 13 Jbeta primers. Method: immunoSEQ multiplex PCR; TCRdb's copy keeps in-frame clones and lacks some. The profile shows roughly 140,000 clones, roughly 80% of them singletons. The V and J ends lost 7 bases and 4 bases respectively, with 12 bases between them. Germline V gives CDR1 SGHRS, CDR2 YFSETQ. The CDR3 sequence is 13 residues long. The material sequenced was PBMCs. The clonotype originates from a man aged 35-49 years in good health and CMV-seronegative. This chain links TRBV5-1 with TRBJ2-1; TRBD1 might be the D (6 bases). CDR3 loop: CASSGALYNEQFF. The CDR3 DNA reads TGCGCCAGCTCAGGGGCACTTTACAATGAGCAGTTCTTC.